This TCR beta chain was retrieved from a study of blood T cell repertoires in COVID-19 (dated by TCRdb to 2018 to 2020). For the study in its entirety: Collaborator samples came from the United States, Italy and Spain and covered acute and convalescent phases of COVID-19. The prospective study material was composed of cDNA or gDNA derived from T cells, B-cell-depleted T cells, or PBMCs. Subjects who had been exposed to COVID-19, were actively infected with it, or had recovered from it provided the deeply sampled blood TCRbeta repertoires that made up the dataset. The repertoires were released in a freely available public database intended as a resource for research on the immune response to SARS-CoV-2. The samples were drawn from two sources: the first 160 participants of the ongoing ImmuneRACE study, and about 1,300 subjects contributed by 6 global collaborators. The sample metadata nearly always contained a de-identified subject ID, COVID-19 status, age in years and sex. Where available, HLA class I and class II types were taken from metadata supplied by the sample provider and were not determined by assay-based typing. What the research found in general, with its limitations: How much clinical and demographic metadata was included differed by source and by participant, and the metadata was provided uncurated.

The CDR3 measures 14 amino acids from cysteine to phenylalanine. The sequence is cut down to CDR3 DNA, 42 bases in frame from base 1. V is cut by 4 bases and J by 4 bases, and the space between the germline ends is 13 bases. The germline V gene (reference sequence) provides CDR1 LNHDA and CDR2 SQIVND. The immunoSEQ Assay, a bias-controlled multiplex PCR, was used to amplify TCRbeta CDR3 regions from genomic DNA. As for the original processing: Nucleated cell counts per sample were estimated from amplification of reference gene primers within the assay. To quantify the absolute abundance of each unique TCRbeta CDR3 rearrangement, sequence reads were collapsed and filtered. Productive Simpson clonality was computed per sample as the square root of Simpson's diversity index over productive rearrangements. This immuneACCESS table, as held by TCRdb, lists in-frame sequences with V and J called but not all clones. Of the missing ones, under half trace to an unresolved V gene in checked studies; the others have no known cause. D and trimming were read from the DNA, whereas the V and J calls and clone size are those reported in that table. This sample comprises some 31,000 clones, 85% of them detected only once. The biggest ten clones account for 13% to 15% of the sample.

Collaborating institutions collected whole blood in K2EDTA tubes following their own protocols. For TCRbeta analysis, collaborators shipped samples in one of three forms: frozen whole blood, isolated PBMCs, or DNA extracted from either of those sample types. On this clone: The specificity of this receptor is unknown. No base-level quality is on record; no much larger clone is a single base apart.

This clonotype was sampled from a human donor with acute or convalescent COVID-19. The donor label of this sample is uncertain. Sequencing input: peripheral blood. This receptor chain uses TRBV19 and TRBJ2-5; a confident D gene designation cannot be given. The DNA is TGTGCCAGTAGTAAGACCAGGATAGGAGAGACCCAGTACTTC. Translated, it reads CASSKTRIGETQYF.